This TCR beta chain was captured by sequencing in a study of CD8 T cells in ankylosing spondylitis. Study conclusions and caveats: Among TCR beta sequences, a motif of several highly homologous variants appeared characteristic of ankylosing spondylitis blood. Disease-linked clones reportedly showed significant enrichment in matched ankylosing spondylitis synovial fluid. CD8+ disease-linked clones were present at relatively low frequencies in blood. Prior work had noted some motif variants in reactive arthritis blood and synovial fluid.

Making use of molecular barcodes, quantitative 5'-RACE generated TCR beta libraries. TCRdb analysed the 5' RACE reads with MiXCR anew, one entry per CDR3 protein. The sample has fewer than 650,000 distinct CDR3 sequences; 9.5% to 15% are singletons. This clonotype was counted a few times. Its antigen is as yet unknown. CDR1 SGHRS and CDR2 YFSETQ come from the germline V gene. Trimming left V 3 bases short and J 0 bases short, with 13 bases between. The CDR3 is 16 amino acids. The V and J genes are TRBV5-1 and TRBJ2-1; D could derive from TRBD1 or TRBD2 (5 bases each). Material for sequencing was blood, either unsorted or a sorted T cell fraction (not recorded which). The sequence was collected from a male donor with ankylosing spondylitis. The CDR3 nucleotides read TGCGCCAGCAGCTCCCCGGGACCCGGCTCCTACAATGAGCAGTTCTTC. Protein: CASSSPGPGSYNEQFF.